Listed here are 16 T cell receptor beta chains from one sample, sequenced in a study of T cells in tumors after PD-1 blockade. This sample's time point: second of two post-therapy site-matched biopsies two to three months apart. Sequencing was performed with immunoSEQ multiplex PCR; in TCRdb, only in-frame clones are kept and a portion is missing. The table includes about 8,200 clones, approximately 62% detected once. The sequences come from tumor tissue, collected after anti-PD-1 treatment. The source of these receptors is a human donor with basal cell carcinoma.

The chain links TRBV20-1 to TRBJ1-6; TRBD1 might be the D (6 bases). In germline, CDR1 is DFQATT, CDR2 SNEGSKA (reference sequence). There are 14 residues in the CDR3. V was shortened by 3 bases and J by 8 bases, with 14 bases between the two germline ends. The CDR3 sequence is CSASFARGDSPLHF. The DNA of the CDR3 is TGCAGTGCTAGTTTTGCCAGGGGTGATTCACCCCTCCACTTT.

The gene calls are TRBV7-9 and TRBJ1-5; 10 bases map to TRBD1. Germline V gene lookup returns CDR1 SEHNR and CDR2 FQNEAQ (reference sequence). The trim removed 4 bases at V and 6 bases at J, leaving 6 bases unmatched. CDR3 length: 15 residues. This CDR3 reads CASSSGTGELQPQHF. DNA for the CDR3: TGTGCCAGCAGCTCCGGGACAGGGGAGCTTCAGCCCCAGCATTTT.

This clone was found a few times. The chain joins TRBV3-1 (or the pseudogene TRBV3-2) to TRBJ1-6; D may be TRBD1 (6 bases). The V gene lost 0 bases and the J gene lost 5 bases, with 14 bases spanning the gap. The CDR3 has 17 residues. The germline CDR1 and CDR2 sequences are LGHDT and YNNKEL (reference sequence). CDR3: CASSQDLGGVNNSPLHF. Here the CDR3 DNA reads TGTGCCAGCAGCCAAGATCTAGGGGGTGTAAATAATTCACCCCTCCACTTT.

This clone has only one observation. The chain is built from TRBV6-5 and TRBJ2-5; D might be TRBD1 (5 bases). The CDR3 has 13 residues. The germline V gene has CDR1 MNHEY and CDR2 SVGAGI. V was pared by 0 bases and J by 9 bases, with 11 bases between. DNA for the CDR3: TGTGCCAGCAGTTACTCGATTGGGGCGGCCCAGTACTTC. Translated, it gives CASSYSIGAAQYF.

The chain recombines TRBV28 with TRBJ1-2; weak D call: TRBD1 (6 bases). Germline assignment: CDR1 MDHEN and CDR2 SYDVKM. CDR3 length: 13 amino acids. The V end lost 7 bases, the J end lost 10 bases, and 19 bases lay between the germline ends. CDR3 bases: TGTGCCAGCACTAACCCTGGGGGCAGGTCCTACACCTTC. Residues: CASTNPGGRSYTF.

The chain joins TRBV2 to TRBJ1-1; D remains ambiguous. The CDR3 runs to 13 residues. Deletions cut 7 bases from V and 3 bases from J, with 12 bases between. In germline, CDR1 is SNHLY, CDR2 FYNNEI. The CDR3 coding sequence is TGTGCCAGCATGGACTACCGGTACACTGAAGCTTTCTTT. Its translation: CASMDYRYTEAFF.

J is TRBJ1-4 and V is TRBV2; D is unresolved. The CDR3 loop spans 12 amino acids. In germline, CDR1 is SNHLY, CDR2 FYNNEI. The germline V and J ends were trimmed by 4 bases and 7 bases, with 7 bases remaining between them. The CDR3 spells CASSGPGEKLFF. CDR3 nucleotide sequence: TGTGCCAGCAGTGGACCCGGTGAAAAACTGTTTTTT.

This clone appeared a few times. This rearrangement joins TRBV2 to TRBJ1-1, with a weak D call TRBD1 (5 bases). CDR1 SNHLY and CDR2 FYNNEI come from the germline V gene. V gave up 3 bases and J gave up 4 bases, with 9 bases separating them. This CDR3 region has 13 residues. The CDR3 is CASSEGDGTEAFF. The CDR3 DNA follows: TGTGCCAGCAGTGAGGGGGATGGCACTGAAGCTTTCTTT.

The chain recombines TRBV27 with TRBJ1-2, with TRBD1 as a possible D gene (6 bases). The CDR3 runs 14 residues. Trimming stripped 0 bases from V and 5 bases from J, with 10 bases between. Germline V gives CDR1 MNHEY, CDR2 SMNVEV (reference sequence). CDR3 nucleotides: TGTGCCAGCAGTTTATCGCGGACAGCTTATGGCTACACCTTC. Its translation: CASSLSRTAYGYTF.

The chain employs TRBV30 and TRBJ2-7; 11 bases agree with TRBD1. The ends lost 1 base at V and 3 bases at J; junction bases unmatched: 5. Germline V gives CDR1 GTSNPN, CDR2 SVGIG (reference sequence). The CDR3 covers 15 residues. CDR3 region: CAWSERTGGFYEQYF. As DNA, the CDR3 is TGTGCCTGGAGTGAACGGACAGGGGGCTTCTACGAGCAGTACTTC. The variable domain in full, with the rest retrieved from reference TRBV30 and TRBJ2-7, is SQTIHQWPATLVQPVGSPLSLECTVEGTSNPNLYWYRQAAGRGLQLLFYSVGIGQISSEVPQNLSASRPQDRQFILSSKKLLLSDSGFYLCAWSERTGGFYEQYFGPGTRLTVT.

The CDR3 loop reads CASSYNRAPSSPLHF. CDR3 DNA sequence: TGTGCCAGCAGTTACAACCGGGCCCCAAGTTCACCCCTCCACTTT. This chain links TRBV6-5 with TRBJ1-6, with D hard to call. Between the trimmed V and J ends, which lost 2 bases and 9 bases, there was a span of 14 bases. CDR3 length: 15 amino acids. Germline V lookup: CDR1 MNHEY, CDR2 SVGAGI.

This clone was detected a few times. The CDR3 here is CASSLGLTYEQYF. The CDR3 region has the DNA TGCGCCAGCAGCCTAGGACTGACATACGAGCAGTACTTC. The chain uses TRBV4-1 and TRBJ2-7; D is possibly TRBD2 (5 bases). CDR3 length equals 13 residues. In germline, CDR1 is MGHRA, CDR2 YSYEKL. V lost 4 bases and J 4 bases, leaving 11 bases between the germline ends.

V gene TRBV3-1 (or the pseudogene TRBV3-2) combines with J gene TRBJ1-2; 8 bases are a match to TRBD1. Per the germline V gene, CDR1 is LGHDT and CDR2 is YNNKEL (reference sequence). The V and J ends lost 1 base and 13 bases, in that order; junction bases with no gene match: 8. The CDR3 runs 13 residues. The CDR3 nucleotides read TGTGCCAGCAGCCAAGGCGGGCAGGGGGCCGGCACCTTC. Protein product: CASSQGGQGAGTF.

V is TRBV27 and J is TRBJ1-2, with 7 bases lining up with TRBD1. This CDR3 spans 13 amino acids. Germline loops: CDR1 MNHEY, CDR2 SMNVEV (reference sequence). V gave up 5 bases and J gave up 4 bases; unmatched junction bases: 4. The CDR3 loop is CASSTGTAYGYTF. CDR3 coding DNA: TGTGCCAGCAGTACCGGGACAGCCTATGGCTACACCTTC.

This clone counts as medium-sized (0.01 to 0.1%). This chain links TRBV14 with TRBJ2-3; D is perhaps TRBD1 (6 bases). This CDR3 is 15 amino acids long. CDR1 and CDR2 (germline): SGHDN, FVKESK. Trimming pared 1 base from V and 4 bases from J, leaving 12 bases between. The CDR3 spells CASSQGGTLADTQYF. CDR3 nucleotides: TGTGCCAGCAGCCAAGGGGGGACACTGGCAGATACGCAGTATTTT.

This chain joins TRBV7-9 and TRBJ2-1, with a tentative D call TRBD1 (5 bases). CDR1 and CDR2 from the germline V gene are SEHNR and FQNEAQ (reference sequence). The length of the CDR3 is 12 residues. V dropped 7 bases and J dropped 5 bases, with 9 bases sitting between them. CDR3 in DNA: TGTGCCAGCAAGGACAACGACAATGAGCAGTTCTTC. Translating gives CASKDNDNEQFF.